This paragraph covers one TCR beta chain sequence. This sample was included in a study of OX40 agonist ivuxolimab in advanced cancers. Generated by immunoSEQ multiplex PCR, the TCRdb table keeps only in-frame clones and is missing some. The sample records approximately 70,000 clones, about 88% being singletons. CDR1 MNHNS and CDR2 SASEGT come from the germline V gene. The V end was cut by 10 bases, the J end by 0 bases, with 16 bases between. The length of the CDR3 is 15 residues. This sequence was found in an adult with an advanced solid tumor such as melanoma, head and neck, liver or kidney cancer. Sequencing was performed on CD4+ or CD8+ T cells sorted from blood, taken in a trial of the OX40 agonist ivuxolimab. The chain employs TRBV6-1 and TRBJ1-5; D possibly corresponds to TRBD1 (5 bases). Written as DNA, the CDR3 is TGTGCCACCCGAGGTTGGGGGGATAGCAATCAGCCCCAGCATTTT. Amino acid sequence: CATRGWGDSNQPQHF.